This T cell receptor beta chain was captured by sequencing in a study of beta chain features in type 1 diabetes. Study as a whole: The patients were much like the healthy donors in age, gender and cell yields.

Averaging approximately 0.11 L, one heparinised blood draw was given by each donor. With respect to this clone: Its antigen remains unknown.

cDNA synthesis used the whole RNA isolate, giving expressed TCRB sequences. Sequencing used immunoSEQ multiplex PCR; TCRdb keeps in-frame clones, though not all of them. This sample carries 300,000 to 350,000 clones, approximately 8% of them seen once, and the ten largest clones take less than 0.45%. Whole-study findings and limits: Compared to healthy donors, patients appeared to have naive, central memory and Treg TCRB repertoires that were more alike. TCRB rearrangement may or may not be influenced by HLA type; here this remained unresolved.

This TCR was sampled from a young woman in good health. Sequences were obtained from central memory CD4+ T cells from blood.

The CDR3 region is CASRPSGLFTGELFF. Here the CDR3 DNA reads TGTGCCAGCAGGCCATCGGGACTATTCACCGGGGAGCTGTTTTTT. This rearrangement joins TRBV7-3 to TRBJ2-2, with 7 positions matching TRBD2. The CDR3 covers 15 residues. The germline V gene has CDR1 SGHTA and CDR2 FQGTGA. J was trimmed by 4 bases and V by 6 bases; bases with no gene match: 8.